This paragraph reports one T cell receptor (beta chain). The sample belongs to a study of T cell responses to AZD1222 COVID-19 vaccine. The ends lost 2 bases at V and 4 bases at J; junction bases unmatched: 3. CDR3 size: 14 residues. The germline V gene has CDR1 MNHNY and CDR2 SVGAGI (reference sequence). Produced via immunoSEQ multiplex PCR; TCRdb's table is partial and in-frame only. The sample contains approximately 100,000 clones, 87% of which appear only once. The chain employs TRBV6-6 and TRBJ1-1, with 8 bases identical to TRBD1. This receptor was identified in an adult who received the AZD1222 COVID-19 vaccine. Sample: peripheral blood, taken 28 days after the second AZD1222 dose. The CDR3: CASSYTGGITEAFF. The DNA for the CDR3 is TGTGCCAGCAGTTACACAGGGGGAATCACTGAAGCTTTCTTT.